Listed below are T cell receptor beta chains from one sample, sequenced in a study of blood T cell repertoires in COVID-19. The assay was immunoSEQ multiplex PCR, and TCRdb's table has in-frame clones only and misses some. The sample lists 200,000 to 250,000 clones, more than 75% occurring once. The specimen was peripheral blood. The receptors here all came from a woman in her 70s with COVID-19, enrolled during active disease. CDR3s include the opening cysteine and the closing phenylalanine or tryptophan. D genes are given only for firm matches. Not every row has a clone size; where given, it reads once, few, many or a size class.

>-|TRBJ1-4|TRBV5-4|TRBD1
CASSLWGQGGKLFF
TGTGCCAGCAGCTTGTGGGGACAGGGGGGAAAACTGTTTTTT
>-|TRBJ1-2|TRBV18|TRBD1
CASSYGTGDYGYTF
TGTGCCAGCTCATATGGGACAGGCGACTATGGCTACACCTTC
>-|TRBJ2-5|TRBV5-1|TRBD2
CASSRLAGGRGLEGTQYF
TGCGCCAGCAGCCGCCTAGCGGGAGGGCGGGGTTTAGAAGGGACCCAGTACTTC
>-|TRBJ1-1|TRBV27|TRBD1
CASSFRGPKNTEAFF
TGTGCCAGCAGTTTCAGGGGGCCGAAGAACACTGAAGCTTTCTTT
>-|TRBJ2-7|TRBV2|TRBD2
CASSPGLASYEQYF
TGTGCCAGCTCACCGGGACTAGCTTCCTACGAGCAGTACTTC
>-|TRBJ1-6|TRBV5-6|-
CASSPGQSYNSPLHF
TGTGCCAGCAGCCCAGGACAGAGCTATAATTCACCCCTCCACTTT
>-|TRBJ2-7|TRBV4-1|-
CASSLQGWDYEQYF
TGCGCCAGCAGCCTCCAGGGGTGGGACTACGAGCAGTACTTC
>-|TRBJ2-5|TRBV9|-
CASNAGTTLGETQYF
TGTGCCAGCAACGCCGGGACAACCTTAGGAGAGACCCAGTACTTC
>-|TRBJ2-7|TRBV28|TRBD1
CASSSTDRTYEQYF
TGTGCCAGCAGTTCCACGGACAGGACCTACGAGCAGTACTTC
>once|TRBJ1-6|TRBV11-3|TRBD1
CASSRGQGNSPLHF
TGTGCCAGCAGCAGAGGACAGGGTAATTCACCCCTCCACTTT
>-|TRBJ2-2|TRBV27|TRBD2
CASTREGLQGGELFF
TGTGCCAGCACGAGGGAGGGCCTGCAGGGCGGGGAGCTGTTTTTT
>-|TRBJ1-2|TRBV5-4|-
CASSLENRNYGYTF
TGTGCCAGCAGCTTGGAAAACAGAAACTATGGCTACACCTTC
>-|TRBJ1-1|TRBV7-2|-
CASSIRDMNTEAFF
TGTGCCAGCAGTATCCGGGACATGAACACTGAAGCTTTCTTT
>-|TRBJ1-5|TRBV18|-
CASSPLDGGGQPQHF
TGTGCCAGCTCACCACTTGATGGGGGGGGTCAGCCCCAGCATTTT
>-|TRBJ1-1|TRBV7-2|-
CASSLSQMNTEAFF
TGTGCCAGCAGCTTATCACAGATGAACACTGAAGCTTTCTTT
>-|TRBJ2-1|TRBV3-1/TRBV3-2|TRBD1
CASSPGTGFGEQFF
TGTGCCAGCAGCCCAGGGACAGGGTTTGGAGAGCAGTTCTTC
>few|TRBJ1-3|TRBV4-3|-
CASSPGTGNTIYF
TGCGCCAGCAGCCCAGGCACCGGAAACACCATATATTTT
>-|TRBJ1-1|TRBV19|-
CASKLVGSSGTEAFF
TGTGCCAGTAAACTCGTGGGGAGCTCGGGGACTGAAGCTTTCTTT
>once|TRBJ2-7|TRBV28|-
CASSPHGRYEQYF
TGTGCCAGCTCGCCACATGGGAGGTACGAGCAGTACTTC
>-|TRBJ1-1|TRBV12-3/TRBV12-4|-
CASSWTVNTEAFF
TGTGCCAGCAGCTGGACAGTCAACACTGAAGCTTTCTTT
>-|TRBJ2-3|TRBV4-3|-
CASSQGWGGTQYF
TGCGCCAGCAGCCAGGGGTGGGGGGGCACGCAGTATTTT
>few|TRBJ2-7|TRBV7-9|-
CASSLSAEQYF
TGTGCCAGCAGCTTATCAGCGGAGCAGTACTTC
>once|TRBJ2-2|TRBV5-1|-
CASSLTGLATGELFF
TGCGCCAGCAGCCTGACAGGTTTGGCTACCGGGGAGCTGTTTTTT
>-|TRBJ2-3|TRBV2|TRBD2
CASKPTSGSKTDTQYF
TGTGCCAGCAAGCCAACTAGCGGGAGCAAGACAGATACGCAGTATTTT
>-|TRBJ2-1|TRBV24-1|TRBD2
CATSEGTSGRGNEQFF
TGTGCCACCAGTGAGGGGACTAGCGGGAGGGGCAATGAGCAGTTCTTC
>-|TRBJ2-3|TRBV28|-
CASSYRDTQYF
TGTGCCAGCAGCTATCGAGATACGCAGTATTTT
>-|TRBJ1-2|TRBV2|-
CASSREKEVGYGYTF
TGTGCCAGCAGTAGGGAAAAGGAGGTGGGCTATGGCTACACCTTC
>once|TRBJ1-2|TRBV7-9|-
CASSFSLSSEGYTF
TGTGCCAGCAGCTTTAGTCTGTCGAGTGAAGGCTACACCTTC
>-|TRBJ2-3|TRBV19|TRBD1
CASSIISGQGRADTQYF
TGTGCCAGTAGTATAATATCGGGACAGGGAAGAGCAGATACGCAGTATTTT
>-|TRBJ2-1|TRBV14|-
CASSQGRGAGYNEQFF
TGTGCCAGCAGCCAAGGAAGAGGGGCGGGATACAATGAGCAGTTCTTC
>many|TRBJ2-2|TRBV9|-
CASSVAGDTGELFF
TGTGCCAGCAGCGTAGCCGGGGACACCGGGGAGCTGTTTTTT
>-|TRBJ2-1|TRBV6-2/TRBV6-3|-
CASSSPPGRKFF
TGTGCCAGCAGTTCCCCTCCGGGTAGGAAGTTCTTC
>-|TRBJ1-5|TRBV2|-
CASSEISVSNQPQHF
TGTGCCAGCAGTGAAATCTCCGTTAGCAATCAGCCCCAGCATTTT
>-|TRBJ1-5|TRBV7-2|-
CASSSGDSNQPQHF
TGTGCCAGCAGCTCAGGGGATAGCAATCAGCCCCAGCATTTT
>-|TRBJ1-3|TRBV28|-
CASRSGGGYKGNTIYF
TGCGCCAGCAGATCCGGGGGGGGGTATAAGGGAAACACCATATATTTT
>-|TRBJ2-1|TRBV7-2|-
CASSPAYNEQFF
TGTGCCAGCAGCCCCGCCTACAATGAGCAGTTCTTC
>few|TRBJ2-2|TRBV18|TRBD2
CASSPISGSRFTGELFF
TGTGCCAGCTCACCGATTAGCGGGAGTCGTTTCACCGGGGAGCTGTTTTTT
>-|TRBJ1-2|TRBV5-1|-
CASSSAKNYGYTF
TGCGCCAGCAGTTCAGCGAAAAACTATGGCTACACCTTC
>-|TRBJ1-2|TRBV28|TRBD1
CASSPGQNYGYTF
TGTGCCAGCAGCCCGGGACAGAACTATGGCTACACCTTC
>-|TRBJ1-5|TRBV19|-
CASSPSGGNSNQPQHF
TGTGCCAGTAGTCCTTCGGGGGGCAATAGCAATCAGCCCCAGCATTTT
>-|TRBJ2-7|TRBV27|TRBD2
CASSRTSLRNEQYF
TGTGCCAGCAGTCGGACTAGCTTAAGGAACGAGCAGTACTTC
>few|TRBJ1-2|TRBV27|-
CASSLRDGANYGYTF
TGTGCCAGCAGTTTACGGGATGGCGCTAACTATGGCTACACCTTC
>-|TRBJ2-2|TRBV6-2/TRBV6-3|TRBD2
CASSSPPGLAGGNTGELFF
TGTGCCAGCAGTTCCCCTCCGGGACTAGCGGGAGGGAACACCGGGGAGCTGTTTTTT
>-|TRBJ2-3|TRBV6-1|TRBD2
CASSDPREGAADTQYF
TGTGCCAGCAGTGATCCGCGGGAGGGCGCGGCAGATACGCAGTATTTT
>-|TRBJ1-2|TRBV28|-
CASRATGRDGYTF
TGTGCCAGCAGGGCAACAGGGAGGGATGGCTACACCTTC
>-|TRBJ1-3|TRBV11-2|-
CASSLDSGTPGNTIYF
TGTGCCAGCAGCTTGGATTCCGGGACACCTGGAAACACCATATATTTT
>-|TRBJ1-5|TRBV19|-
CASSEQGTQHF
TGTGCCAGTAGTGAACAGGGAACCCAGCATTTT
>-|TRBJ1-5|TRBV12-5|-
CASGPSGNQPQHF
TGTGCTAGTGGTCCCTCGGGCAATCAGCCCCAGCATTTT
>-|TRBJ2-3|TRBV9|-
CASGSRSTDTQYF
TGTGCCAGCGGGAGTCGTAGCACAGATACGCAGTATTTT
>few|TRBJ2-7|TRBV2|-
CASSENPLEVDEQYF
TGTGCCAGCAGTGAAAATCCGTTAGAGGTGGACGAGCAGTACTTC
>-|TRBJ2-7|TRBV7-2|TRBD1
CASSSDRGLTEQYF
TGTGCCAGCAGCTCGGACAGGGGGCTGACCGAGCAGTACTTC
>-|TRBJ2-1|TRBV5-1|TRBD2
CASSLGPSGSGNEQFF
TGCGCCAGCAGCTTGGGGCCTAGCGGGAGTGGCAATGAGCAGTTCTTC
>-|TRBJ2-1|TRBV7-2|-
CASSPLGTYNEQFF
TGTGCCAGCAGCCCCCTCGGGACATACAATGAGCAGTTCTTC
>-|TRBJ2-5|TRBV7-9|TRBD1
CASSFRGQGGETQYF
TGTGCCAGCAGCTTTAGAGGACAGGGTGGAGAGACCCAGTACTTC
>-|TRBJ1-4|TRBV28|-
CASSLSRGNEKLFF
TGTGCCAGCAGTTTATCCAGGGGTAATGAAAAACTGTTTTTT
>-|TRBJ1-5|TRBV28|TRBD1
CASSRAGGKVNQPQHF
TGTGCCAGCAGTCGAGCAGGGGGGAAGGTCAATCAGCCCCAGCATTTT
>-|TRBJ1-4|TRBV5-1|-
CASSLQGLSNEKLFF
TGCGCCAGCAGCTTACAGGGACTATCTAATGAAAAACTGTTTTTT
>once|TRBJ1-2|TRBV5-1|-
CASSLVGRTNYGYTF
TGCGCCAGCAGCTTGGTAGGGAGAACTAACTATGGCTACACCTTC
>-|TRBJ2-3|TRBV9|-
CASSVTPSTDTQYF
TGTGCCAGCAGCGTAACACCGAGCACAGATACGCAGTATTTT
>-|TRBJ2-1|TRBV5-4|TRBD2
CASSSTSGRPYNEQFF
TGTGCCAGCAGCTCCACTAGCGGGAGGCCCTACAATGAGCAGTTCTTC